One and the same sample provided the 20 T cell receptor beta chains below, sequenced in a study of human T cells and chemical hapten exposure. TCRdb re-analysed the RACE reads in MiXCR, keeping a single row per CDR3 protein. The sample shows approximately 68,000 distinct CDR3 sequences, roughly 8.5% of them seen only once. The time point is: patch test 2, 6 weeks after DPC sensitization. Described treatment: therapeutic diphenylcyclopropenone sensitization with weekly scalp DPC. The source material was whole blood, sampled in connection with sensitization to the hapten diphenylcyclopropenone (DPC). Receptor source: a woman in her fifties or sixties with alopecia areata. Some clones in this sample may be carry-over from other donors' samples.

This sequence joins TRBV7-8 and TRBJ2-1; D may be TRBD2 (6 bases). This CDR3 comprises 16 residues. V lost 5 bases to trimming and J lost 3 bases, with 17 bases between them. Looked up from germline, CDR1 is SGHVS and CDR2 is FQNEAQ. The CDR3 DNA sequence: TGTGCCAGCAGCAAGGGGCCAGCGGGTCGCTACAATGAGCAGTTCTTC. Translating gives CASSKGPAGRYNEQFF.

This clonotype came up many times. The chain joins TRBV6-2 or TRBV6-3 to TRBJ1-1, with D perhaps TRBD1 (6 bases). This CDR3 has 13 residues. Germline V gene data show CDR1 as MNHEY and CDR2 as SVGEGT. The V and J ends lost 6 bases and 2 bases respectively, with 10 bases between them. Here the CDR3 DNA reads TGTGCCAGCAGGAAACAGGGTAACACTGAAGCTTTCTTT. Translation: CASRKQGNTEAFF.

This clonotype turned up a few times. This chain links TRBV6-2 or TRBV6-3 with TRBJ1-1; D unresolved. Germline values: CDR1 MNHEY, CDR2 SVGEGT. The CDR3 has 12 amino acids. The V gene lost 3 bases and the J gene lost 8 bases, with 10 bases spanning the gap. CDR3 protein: CASSYIGIEAFF. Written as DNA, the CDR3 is TGTGCCAGCAGTTATATCGGCATAGAAGCTTTCTTT.

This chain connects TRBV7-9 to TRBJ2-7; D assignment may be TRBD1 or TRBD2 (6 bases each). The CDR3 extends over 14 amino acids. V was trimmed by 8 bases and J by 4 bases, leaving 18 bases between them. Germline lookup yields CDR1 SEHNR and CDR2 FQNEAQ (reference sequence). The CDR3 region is CASAAGTGAYEQYF. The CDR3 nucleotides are TGTGCCAGCGCCGCGGGGACGGGGGCATACGAGCAGTACTTC.

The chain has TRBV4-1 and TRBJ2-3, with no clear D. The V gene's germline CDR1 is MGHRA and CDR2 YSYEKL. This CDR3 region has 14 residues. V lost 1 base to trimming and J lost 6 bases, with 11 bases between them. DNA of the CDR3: TGCGCCAGCAGCCAAGTATCTATCGAGGATACGCAGTATTTT. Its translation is CASSQVSIEDTQYF.

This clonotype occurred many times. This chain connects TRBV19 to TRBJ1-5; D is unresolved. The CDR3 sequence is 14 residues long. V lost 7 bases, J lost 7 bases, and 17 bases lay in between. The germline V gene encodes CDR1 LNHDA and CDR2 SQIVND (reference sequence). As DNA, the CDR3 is TGTGCCAGTAATAACGACGGATTCAACCAGCCCCAGCATTTT. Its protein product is CASNNDGFNQPQHF.

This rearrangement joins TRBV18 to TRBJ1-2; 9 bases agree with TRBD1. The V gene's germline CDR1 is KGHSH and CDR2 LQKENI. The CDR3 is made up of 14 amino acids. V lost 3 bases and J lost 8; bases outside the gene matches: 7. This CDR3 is CASSPGQGLGGYTF. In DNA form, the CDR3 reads TGTGCCAGCTCACCGGGACAGGGTCTTGGCGGCTACACCTTC.

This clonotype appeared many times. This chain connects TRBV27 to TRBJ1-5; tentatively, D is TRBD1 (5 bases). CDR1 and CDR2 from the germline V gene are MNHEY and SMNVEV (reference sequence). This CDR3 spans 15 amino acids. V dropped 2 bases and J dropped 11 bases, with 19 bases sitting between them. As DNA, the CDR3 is TGTGCCAGCAGTTTAGGAGACAGCCCCAGATCAGCCCAGCATTTT. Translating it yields CASSLGDSPRSAQHF.

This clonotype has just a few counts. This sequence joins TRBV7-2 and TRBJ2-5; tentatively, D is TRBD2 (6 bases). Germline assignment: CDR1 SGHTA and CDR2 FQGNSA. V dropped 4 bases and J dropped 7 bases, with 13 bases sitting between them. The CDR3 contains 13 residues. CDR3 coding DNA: TGTGCCAGCAGCTGGGGCCAGGAGGGGACCCAGTACTTC. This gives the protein CASSWGQEGTQYF.

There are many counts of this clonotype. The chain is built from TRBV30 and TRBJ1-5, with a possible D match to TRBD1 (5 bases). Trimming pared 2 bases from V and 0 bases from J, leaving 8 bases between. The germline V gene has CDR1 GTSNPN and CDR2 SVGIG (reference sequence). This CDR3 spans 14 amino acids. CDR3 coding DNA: TGTGCCTGGAGTACCGGGACTAGCAATCAGCCCCAGCATTTT. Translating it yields CAWSTGTSNQPQHF. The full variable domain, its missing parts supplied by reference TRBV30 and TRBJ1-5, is SQTIHQWPATLVQPVGSPLSLECTVEGTSNPNLYWYRQAAGRGLQLLFYSVGIGQISSEVPQNLSASRPQDRQFILSSKKLLLSDSGFYLCAWSTGTSNQPQHFGDGTRLSIL.

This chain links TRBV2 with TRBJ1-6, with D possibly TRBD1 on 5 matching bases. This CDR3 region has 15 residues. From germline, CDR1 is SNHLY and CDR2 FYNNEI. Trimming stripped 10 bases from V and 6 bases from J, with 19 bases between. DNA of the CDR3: TGTGCCACCGTGGGAGACAGTGGGGCTAATTCACCCCTCCACTTT. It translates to CATVGDSGANSPLHF.

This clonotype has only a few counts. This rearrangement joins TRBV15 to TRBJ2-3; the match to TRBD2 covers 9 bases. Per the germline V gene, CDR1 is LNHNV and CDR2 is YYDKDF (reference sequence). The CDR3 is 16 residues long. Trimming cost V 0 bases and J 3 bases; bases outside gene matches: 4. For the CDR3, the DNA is TGTGCCACCAGCAGAGATCTAGCGGGGACAACAGATACGCAGTATTTT. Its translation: CATSRDLAGTTDTQYF.

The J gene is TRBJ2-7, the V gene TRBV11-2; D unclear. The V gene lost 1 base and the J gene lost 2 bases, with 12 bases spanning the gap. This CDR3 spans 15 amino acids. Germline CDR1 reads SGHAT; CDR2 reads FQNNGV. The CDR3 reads CASSLAGSNAYEQYF. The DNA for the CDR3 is TGTGCCAGCAGCTTAGCCGGGTCCAATGCCTACGAGCAGTACTTC. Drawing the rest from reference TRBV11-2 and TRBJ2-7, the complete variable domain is EAGVAQSPRYKIIEKRQSVAFWCNPISGHATLYWYQQILGQGPKLLIQFQNNGVVDDSQLPKDRFSAERLKGVDSTLKIQPAKLEDSAVYLCASSLAGSNAYEQYFGPGTRLTVT.

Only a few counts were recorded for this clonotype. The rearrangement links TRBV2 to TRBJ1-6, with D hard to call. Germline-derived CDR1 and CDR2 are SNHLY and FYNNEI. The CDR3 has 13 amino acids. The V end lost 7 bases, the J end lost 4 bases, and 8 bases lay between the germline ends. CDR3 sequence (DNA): TGTGCCAGCAAAACTGAGTATAATTCACCCCTCCACTTT. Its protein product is CASKTEYNSPLHF.

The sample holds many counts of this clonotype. The CDR3 reads CATLPGGATDEQFF. DNA of the CDR3: TGTGCCACCCTCCCGGGGGGGGCTACAGATGAGCAGTTCTTC. The J gene is TRBJ2-1, the V gene TRBV2, with 8 positions matching TRBD2. Per the germline V gene, CDR1 is SNHLY and CDR2 is FYNNEI. CDR3 length: 14 residues. J gave up 8 bases and V 10 bases, and 13 bases lay outside the gene matches.

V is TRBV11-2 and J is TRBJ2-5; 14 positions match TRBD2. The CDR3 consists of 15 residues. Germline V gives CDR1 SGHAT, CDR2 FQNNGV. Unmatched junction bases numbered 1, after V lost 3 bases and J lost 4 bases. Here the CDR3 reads CASSLGLAGVETQYF. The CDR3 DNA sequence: TGTGCCAGCAGCTTGGGACTAGCGGGAGTAGAGACCCAGTACTTC.

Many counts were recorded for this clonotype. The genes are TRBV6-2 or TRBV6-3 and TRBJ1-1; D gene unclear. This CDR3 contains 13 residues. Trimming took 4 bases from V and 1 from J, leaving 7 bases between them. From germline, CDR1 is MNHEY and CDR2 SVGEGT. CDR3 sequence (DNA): TGTGCCAGCAGTTCATTCCCGAACACTGAAGCTTTCTTT. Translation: CASSSFPNTEAFF.

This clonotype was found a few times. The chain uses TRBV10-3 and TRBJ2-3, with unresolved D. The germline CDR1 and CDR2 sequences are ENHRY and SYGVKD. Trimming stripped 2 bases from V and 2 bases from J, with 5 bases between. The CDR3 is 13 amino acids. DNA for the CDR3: TGTGCCATCAGTGAGACCCCCACAGATACGCAGTATTTT. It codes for CAISETPTDTQYF.

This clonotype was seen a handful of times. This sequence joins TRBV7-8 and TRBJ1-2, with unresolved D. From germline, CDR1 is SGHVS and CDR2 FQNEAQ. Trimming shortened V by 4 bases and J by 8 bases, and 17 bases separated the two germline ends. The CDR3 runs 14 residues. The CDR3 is CASSSSRGVEGYTF. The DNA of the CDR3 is TGTGCCAGCAGCTCATCACGTGGGGTTGAGGGCTACACCTTC.

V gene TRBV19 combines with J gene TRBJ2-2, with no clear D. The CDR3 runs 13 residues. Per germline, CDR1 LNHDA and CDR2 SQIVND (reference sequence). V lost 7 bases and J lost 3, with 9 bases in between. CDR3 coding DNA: TGTGCCAGTATAAGCCGTGACACCGGGGAGCTGTTTTTT. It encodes CASISRDTGELFF.